This passage covers 30 T cell receptor beta chains from one sample sequenced in a study of T-cell reconstitution after alpha-beta-depleted transplantation in children. Unique molecular identifiers were incorporated during preparation of the TCRbeta library. A single record per CDR3 protein comes from TCRdb applying MiXCR to the PCR reads. This table has a few hundred thousand distinct CDR3 sequences, nearly 10% appearing once. This specimen was PBMCs from the stem cell graft donor, taken from the stem cell graft. Every receptor here comes from a human donor who donated a stem cell graft to a child with SCID.

This clonotype was observed a few times. V gene TRBV11-2 combines with J gene TRBJ2-5, with unresolved D. This CDR3 is 12 amino acids long. V was clipped by 4 bases and J by 7 bases, with 10 bases between them. Germline V CDR1 and CDR2: SGHAT, FQNNGV. The CDR3 coding sequence is TGTGCCAGCAGCTCTAGTATGGGGACCCAGTACTTC. As protein: CASSSSMGTQYF.

The chain carries TRBV29-1 and TRBJ2-5; 12 nucleotides agree with TRBD2. Looked up from germline, CDR1 is SQVTM and CDR2 is ANQGSEA. CDR3 length equals 13 residues. The ends lost 5 bases at V and 5 bases at J; junction bases unmatched: 3. The CDR3 reads CSVIGLAGETQYF. Written as DNA, the CDR3 is TGCAGCGTTATCGGACTAGCGGGGGAGACCCAGTACTTC.

J is TRBJ2-3 and V is TRBV7-3; no clear D. The V end lost 0 bases, the J end lost 0 bases, and 7 bases lay between the germline ends. This CDR3 is built from 15 residues. Germline V gene sequence: CDR1 SGHTA, CDR2 FQGTGA. The CDR3, as DNA: TGTGCCAGCAGCTTAACGTGGCGGAGCACAGATACGCAGTATTTT. This encodes CASSLTWRSTDTQYF.

In its sample, this clonotype was seen a few times. V gene TRBV20-1 combines with J gene TRBJ1-5; D is possibly TRBD1 (5 bases). V shed 3 bases and J shed 0 bases, with 15 bases lying between them. Germline lookup yields CDR1 DFQATT and CDR2 SNEGSKA (reference sequence). This CDR3 comprises 16 residues. DNA of the CDR3: TGCAGTGCTAGCATCCTGGCGACAGATAGCAATCAGCCCCAGCATTTT. Amino acid sequence: CSASILATDSNQPQHF.

At least ten counts were recorded for this clonotype. The genes are TRBV5-6 and TRBJ2-5; 7 bases align to TRBD2. Germline trimming cut 0 bases from V and 3 bases from J; bases unmatched to any gene: 2. CDR3 length: 14 residues. The germline V gene has CDR1 SGHDT and CDR2 YYEEEE. The CDR3 loop is CASSLVGGKETQYF. Written as DNA, the CDR3 is TGTGCCAGCAGCTTGGTCGGGGGGAAAGAGACCCAGTACTTC.

V gene TRBV12-3 or TRBV12-4 combines with J gene TRBJ2-3; 9 nucleotides match TRBD1. The CDR3 covers 16 residues. The trim removed 5 bases at V and 5 bases at J, leaving 11 bases unmatched. The CDR3 DNA follows: TGTGCCAGCAGTCCACAACAGGGGGCGCCGGGAGATACGCAGTATTTT. This translates into CASSPQQGAPGDTQYF.

V usage is TRBV25-1 and J usage is TRBJ1-1, with D possibly being TRBD1 (5 bases). The CDR3 consists of 12 residues. Germline V gene lookup returns CDR1 MGHDK and CDR2 SYGVNS. V was cut by 4 bases and J by 10 bases, with 13 bases left in between. The CDR3 DNA reads TGTGCCAGCAGTGGGGGGGGTCGTGTAGCTTTCTTT. This translates into CASSGGGRVAFF.

This clonotype came up many times. This chain connects TRBV6-5 to TRBJ1-5; no firm D call. The CDR3 spans 15 residues. The V gene's germline CDR1 is MNHEY and CDR2 SVGAGI. V lost 0 bases and J 0 bases, leaving 6 bases between the germline ends. CDR3 nucleotides: TGTGCCAGCAGTTACTCGGGAGTTAGCAATCAGCCCCAGCATTTT. Protein product: CASSYSGVSNQPQHF.

The sample holds a few counts of this clonotype. This chain joins TRBV6-1 and TRBJ1-1; D is undetermined. The germline CDR1 and CDR2 sequences are MNHNS and SASEGT. The CDR3 consists of 12 residues. Trimming took 2 bases from V and 8 from J, leaving 9 bases between them. The CDR3 nucleotides read TGTGCCAGCAGTGAATACGGATCCGAAGCTTTCTTT. As protein: CASSEYGSEAFF.

The rearrangement joins TRBV10-3 to TRBJ1-1, with a tentative D call TRBD1 (5 bases). This CDR3 spans 15 amino acids. Germline V gene lookup returns CDR1 ENHRY and CDR2 SYGVKD. Between the trimmed V and J ends, which lost 3 bases and 4 bases, there was a span of 15 bases. CDR3 sequence (DNA): TGTGCCATCAGTGACATGGCAGGGAGGTCCACTGAAGCTTTCTTT. Protein: CAISDMAGRSTEAFF.

There are many counts of this clonotype. V is TRBV5-1 and J is TRBJ2-1; D is unclear. Germline lookup yields CDR1 SGHRS and CDR2 YFSETQ. Trimming removed 0 bases at V and 8 bases at J, with 15 bases between. CDR3 size: 15 residues. CDR3 in amino acids: CASSLAASGLDEQFF. In DNA form, the CDR3 reads TGCGCCAGCAGCTTGGCGGCTTCTGGTCTCGATGAGCAGTTCTTC.

The CDR3 reads CSGGVGETQYF. In DNA form, the CDR3 reads TGCAGCGGGGGAGTAGGGGAGACCCAGTACTTC. This chain uses TRBV29-1 with TRBJ2-5, with a weak D call TRBD2 (5 bases). The germline CDR1 and CDR2 sequences are SQVTM and ANQGSEA. With 7 bases removed from V and 5 bases from J, the gap between germline ends came to 11 bases. CDR3 length: 11 residues.

This clonotype was detected ten times or more. The chain has TRBV10-3 and TRBJ2-1, with a weak D call TRBD1 (5 bases). Germline V gene data show CDR1 as ENHRY and CDR2 as SYGVKD. The CDR3 spans 11 residues. Trimming cost V 10 bases and J 8 bases, with 12 bases left between them. The CDR3 sequence is CATVDSYEQFF. CDR3 coding DNA: TGTGCCACCGTAGACAGTTATGAGCAGTTCTTC.

J is TRBJ2-7 and V is TRBV7-8; possibly TRBD1 for D (5 bases). V was shortened by 5 bases and J by 3 bases, with 14 bases between the two germline ends. The CDR3 has 14 residues. Germline CDR1 and CDR2: SGHVS and FQNEAQ. DNA for the CDR3: TGTGCCAGCAGCCCCCGCCGGCAGGGCTACGAGCAGTACTTC. This codes for CASSPRRQGYEQYF.

The chain employs TRBV7-2 and TRBJ2-1; TRBD1 matches 9 bases. The trim removed 6 bases at V and 7 bases at J, leaving 4 bases unmatched. The CDR3 runs to 13 residues. Germline lookup yields CDR1 SGHTA and CDR2 FQGNSA. The DNA of the CDR3 is TGTGCCAGCAGTCGACAGGGGGTTAATGAGCAGTTCTTC. Translating it yields CASSRQGVNEQFF.

The chain carries TRBV2 and TRBJ2-7, with D possibly TRBD2 on 5 matching bases. The V gene lost 2 bases and the J gene lost 0 bases, with 11 bases spanning the gap. This CDR3 has 15 residues. From germline, CDR1 is SNHLY and CDR2 FYNNEI. In nucleotides, the CDR3 is TGTGCCAGCAGTGAAACGGGGAATGCCTCCTACGAGCAGTACTTC. This translates into CASSETGNASYEQYF.

This clonotype was recorded a few times. The chain combines TRBV2 with TRBJ1-5; D unresolved. This CDR3 is built from 13 residues. The V end lost 8 bases, the J end lost 6 bases, and 14 bases lay between the germline ends. The germline gives CDR1 SNHLY, CDR2 FYNNEI. The CDR3 sequence: CASWGPDTQPQHF. The CDR3 region has the DNA TGTGCCAGCTGGGGTCCCGATACTCAGCCCCAGCATTTT.

The rearrangement links TRBV2 to TRBJ1-4; D is possibly TRBD1 (5 bases). V lost 4 bases, J lost 7 bases, and 13 bases lay in between. This CDR3 spans 14 amino acids. Germline CDR1 and CDR2: SNHLY and FYNNEI. The CDR3 DNA is TGTGCCAGCAGTGCGGCAGGGATGATTGAAAAACTGTTTTTT. It yields the protein CASSAAGMIEKLFF.

This clonotype came up a few times. CDR3: CASSQETGGANTGELFF. DNA of the CDR3: TGTGCCAGCAGCCAAGAGACAGGGGGCGCGAACACCGGGGAGCTGTTTTTT. The chain links TRBV4-2 to TRBJ2-2, with 10 bases fitting TRBD1. The ends lost 0 bases at V and 0 bases at J; junction bases unmatched: 1. CDR1 and CDR2 from the germline V gene are LGHNA and YNFKEQ. The CDR3 covers 17 residues.

V usage is TRBV5-4 and J usage is TRBJ2-5; D uncertain. Deletions cut 3 bases from V and 2 bases from J, with 5 bases between. CDR3 length: 12 amino acids. CDR1 SGHNT and CDR2 YYREEE come from the germline V gene (reference sequence). CDR3 nucleotide sequence: TGTGCCAGCAGCTCCGAACAAGAGACCCAGTACTTC. Translation: CASSSEQETQYF.

This clonotype occurred a few times. The chain couples TRBV20-1 to TRBJ2-2; 10 bases are a match to TRBD1. V dropped 6 bases and J dropped 8; count of bases not matched to a gene: 6. The CDR3 loop spans 13 amino acids. Germline CDR1 reads DFQATT; CDR2 reads SNEGSKA (reference sequence). The CDR3 sequence: CSAPRQGAGELFF. The CDR3 DNA is TGCAGTGCCCCTAGACAGGGGGCGGGGGAGCTGTTTTTT.

The chain links TRBV12-3 or TRBV12-4 to TRBJ1-2, with D maybe TRBD1 (5 bases). The V and J ends lost 5 bases and 5 bases respectively, with 18 bases between them. CDR3 length: 15 residues. The chain's CDR3 is CASSPSTSTVYGYTF. The CDR3 coding sequence is TGTGCCAGCAGTCCCTCAACGTCGACAGTTTATGGCTACACCTTC.

This clonotype was counted a few times. The V gene is TRBV7-8, the J gene TRBJ1-1, with 7 bases fitting TRBD1. Trimming cost V 4 bases and J 5 bases; bases outside gene matches: 10. The CDR3 has 15 residues. In germline, CDR1 is SGHVS, CDR2 FQNEAQ. CDR3 protein: CASSSGTALGTEAFF. CDR3 nucleotide sequence: TGTGCCAGCAGCTCCGGGACAGCTTTGGGGACTGAAGCTTTCTTT.

This clonotype was seen a handful of times. V is TRBV20-1 and J is TRBJ2-7, with no clear D. With 6 bases removed from V and 3 bases from J, the gap between germline ends came to 18 bases. The CDR3 spans 14 residues. CDR1 and CDR2 from the germline V gene are DFQATT and SNEGSKA (reference sequence). CDR3 in DNA: TGCAGTGCCGTCATAGGGCTGGCAGGCTACGAGCAGTACTTC. This sequence encodes CSAVIGLAGYEQYF.

The V gene is TRBV12-3 or TRBV12-4, the J gene TRBJ1-4; D uncertain. Trimming stripped 6 bases from V and 8 bases from J, with 16 bases between. The CDR3 is 14 residues long. CDR3 nucleotides: TGTGCCAGCAGCTCCAGAGGAGTCGGGGAAAAACTGTTTTTT. This translates into CASSSRGVGEKLFF.

The CDR3 sequence: CASSVTGTGSVGELFF. The CDR3 bases are TGTGCCAGCAGCGTGACCGGGACAGGGTCTGTTGGGGAGCTGTTTTTT. V is TRBV11-1 and J is TRBJ2-2; 9 nucleotides match TRBD1. Unmatched junction bases numbered 12, after V lost 5 bases and J lost 8 bases. The germline V gene encodes CDR1 SGHAT and CDR2 FQDESV (reference sequence). The CDR3 has 16 residues. Based on the CDR3 plus reference TRBV11-1 and TRBJ2-2, the full variable domain is EAEVAQSPRYKITEKSQAVAFWCDPISGHATLYWYRQILGQGPELLVQFQDESVVDDSQLPKDRFSAERLKGVDSTLKIQPAELGDSAMYLCASSVTGTGSVGELFFGEGSRLTVL.

This clonotype has only a few counts. The chain employs TRBV6-5 and TRBJ1-6, with 10 nucleotides matching TRBD1. The CDR3 runs 13 residues. With V trimmed by 7 bases and J by 7 bases, 1 base remained unmatched. CDR1 and CDR2 from the germline V gene are MNHEY and SVGAGI. Here the CDR3 reads CASKGQGNSPLHF. The DNA of the CDR3 is TGTGCCAGCAAGGGACAGGGGAATTCACCCCTCCACTTT.

The chain recombines TRBV6-2 or TRBV6-3 with TRBJ2-7; possible D gene TRBD1, 6 bases. Per germline, CDR1 MNHEY and CDR2 SVGEGT. V shed 2 bases and J shed 1 base, with 18 bases lying between them. The CDR3 is 17 residues long. The CDR3 region has the DNA TGTGCCAGCAGTTACCGACCCGACAGGATAACTTCCTACGAGCAGTACTTC. Protein sequence: CASSYRPDRITSYEQYF.

This clonotype was detected a few times. V gene TRBV12-3 or TRBV12-4 combines with J gene TRBJ2-7; D unresolved. This CDR3 has 14 amino acids. Trimming removed 2 bases from V and 6 bases from J, with 14 bases in between. The CDR3 DNA is TGTGCCAGCAGTTTACCCAGGCCCCCTCGCGAGCAGTACTTC. This gives the protein CASSLPRPPREQYF.

The J gene is TRBJ2-5, the V gene TRBV19; D uncertain. Germline V gene sequence: CDR1 LNHDA, CDR2 SQIVND (reference sequence). Deletions cut 1 base from V and 7 bases from J, with 7 bases between. The CDR3 sequence is 12 residues long. This CDR3 reads CASSIAGRTQYF. The CDR3 coding sequence is TGTGCCAGTAGTATAGCTGGGCGGACCCAGTACTTC.